This T cell receptor beta chain was sequenced for a study of regulatory T cells in long-lasting Graves disease. Study outcomes and limitations: Persistent patients had more shared public clonotypes (roughly 2,500) than new patients (approximately 970). Persistent disease was associated with favored TRBV28 usage and with favored use of TRBJ1-2 and TRBJ2-5.

Sequencing libraries for TCR beta were prepared with iRepertoire HTBI primers and Arm-PCR of CDR3 regions. TCRdb called the multiplex PCR reads again in MiXCR, with one record for every CDR3 protein. Of around 360,000 distinct CDR3 sequences in the sample, under 20% are singletons; the top ten hold around 20%. There are many counts of this clonotype. Its target is unknown. An end of the junction differs from the germline gene, which may be a read error. The time point here: newly diagnosed GD, antithyroid drugs for less than 3 months. PBMC-derived RNA was used for the TCR library. The CDR3 is 15 residues long. Germline-derived CDR1 and CDR2 are SSHAT and FNYEAQ (reference sequence). The same sample was also used in a study of T cells in Graves' hyperthyroidism and ophthalmopathy. Turning to that study: Stable hyperthyroidism was told apart from ophthalmopathy by a model built on 13 V-J features.

The rearrangement links TRBV7-7 to TRBJ2-1; D unresolved. The TCR comes from a woman younger than 35 with Graves disease. Sequenced material: peripheral blood mononuclear cells (PBMCs), taken at new diagnosis, from a patient treated with antithyroid drugs. The CDR3 loop is CASSPDWVSYNEQFF. CDR3 sequence (DNA): TGTGCTAGCAGCCCCGACTGGGTCTCCTACAATGAGCAGTTCTTC.